Sequencing of this T cell receptor beta chain was carried out in a study of blood T cell repertoires in COVID-19. Overall study: Italy, Spain and the United States were the sources of the convalescent and acute COVID-19 samples. The cDNA or gDNA used as material had been derived from T cells, B-cell-depleted T cells, or PBMCs.

Trimming stripped 2 bases from V and 1 base from J, with 9 bases between. CDR1 MNHEY and CDR2 SVGAGI come from the germline V gene. The CDR3 is 15 amino acids. The protocol was immunoSEQ multiplex PCR, while the TCRdb copy is restricted to in-frame clones and leaves out a portion. The sample yields roughly 250,000 clones, approximately 91% seen once. The sample consisted of peripheral blood. This TCR derives from a woman aged 40 to 50 who had recovered from COVID-19. The J gene is TRBJ2-1, the V gene TRBV6-5, with D possibly TRBD2 on 6 matching bases. In nucleotides, the CDR3 is TGTGCCAGCAGTTACGCAGGACTATCCTACAATGAGCAGTTCTTC. Translating gives CASSYAGLSYNEQFF.